This T cell receptor beta chain was profiled in a study of T cells in Graves' hyperthyroidism and ophthalmopathy. RNA transcripts yielded amplified TCR beta CDR3 regions. Carried out on the TCR CDR3, a first-round RT-PCR used the HTBI primer set. MiXCR, run by TCRdb on the multiplex PCR reads, gives a single entry per CDR3 protein. Of under 300,000 distinct CDR3 sequences detected, 13% appear once; the ten largest clones hold roughly 8%. Exclusion criteria comprised uncontrolled infection, other autoimmune disease, pregnancy or lactation. Overall study results and limits: Blood samples included most of the expanded thyroid clonotypes exceeding 0.001.

Germline CDR1 SGHTA, CDR2 FQGNSA. The CDR3 runs 17 residues. V trimming: 2 bases; J trimming: 5 bases; junction bases outside the gene matches: 6. This clonotype was found many times. Its target is not known. Specimen: blood. This TCR was sampled from a woman in her 30s with Graves' hyperthyroidism that later progressed to Graves' ophthalmopathy. This sequence joins TRBV7-2 and TRBJ2-5, with 15 bases aligning to TRBD2. CDR3 in amino acids: CASSLTVGTSGRETQYF. For the CDR3, the DNA is TGTGCCAGCAGCTTAACGGTCGGGACTAGCGGGAGGGAGACCCAGTACTTC. Drawing the rest from reference TRBV7-2 and TRBJ2-5, the complete variable domain is GAGVSQSPSNKVTEKGKDVELRCDPISGHTALYWYRQSLGQGLEFLIYFQGNSAPDKSGLPSDRFSAERTGGSVSTLTIQRTQQEDSAVYLCASSLTVGTSGRETQYFGPGTRLLVL.